This passage covers 12 T cell receptor beta chains from one sample sequenced in a study of control samples from healthy donors and cancer patients. Sequencing used immunoSEQ multiplex PCR; TCRdb keeps in-frame clones, though not all of them. The sample holds 100,000 to 150,000 clones, 88% seen once. The sequenced sample was blood. The receptors originated from a man aged 50 to 60 in good health.

The rearrangement joins TRBV2 to TRBJ1-5; tentatively, D is TRBD1 (5 bases). The length of the CDR3 is 15 residues. In germline, CDR1 is SNHLY, CDR2 FYNNEI. V was cut by 4 bases and J by 4 bases, with 14 bases left in between. DNA of the CDR3: TGTGCCAGCAGTGCAGGGAGTACCCCAAATCAGCCCCAGCATTTT. It translates to CASSAGSTPNQPQHF. Drawing the rest from reference TRBV2 and TRBJ1-5, the complete variable domain is EPEVTQTPSHQVTQMGQEVILRCVPISNHLYFYWYRQILGQKVEFLVSFYNNEISEKSEIFDDQFSVERPDGSNFTLKIRSTKLEDSAMYFCASSAGSTPNQPQHFGDGTRLSIL.

The genes are TRBV11-3 and TRBJ1-1; D not certain. V was shortened by 3 bases and J by 5 bases, with 7 bases between the two germline ends. From germline, CDR1 is SGHNT and CDR2 YENEEA. CDR3 size: 12 residues. The CDR3 region is CASSFGGTEAFF. CDR3 coding DNA: TGTGCCAGCAGCTTTGGAGGGACTGAAGCTTTCTTT.

This sequence joins TRBV7-8 and TRBJ2-3; D is perhaps TRBD1 (6 bases). CDR1 SGHVS and CDR2 FQNEAQ come from the germline V gene. V shed 1 base and J shed 6 bases, with 14 bases lying between them. The CDR3 is 15 amino acids. CDR3 nucleotides: TGTGCCAGCAGCTTAGTTGGGGGCCAGATGGATACGCAGTATTTT. This translates into CASSLVGGQMDTQYF.

The chain combines TRBV28 with TRBJ1-4, with a weak D call TRBD1 (5 bases). V lost 6 bases and J 8 bases, leaving 19 bases between the germline ends. Germline V gene data show CDR1 as MDHEN and CDR2 as SYDVKM. The CDR3 extends over 15 amino acids. Here the CDR3 reads CASSSPSGGLEKLFF. The CDR3 DNA reads TGTGCCAGCAGCTCTCCCTCGGGGGGGTTAGAAAAACTGTTTTTT.

The chain uses TRBV3-1 (or the pseudogene TRBV3-2) and TRBJ1-4; D not resolved. Germline V gene lookup returns CDR1 LGHDT and CDR2 YNNKEL (reference sequence). CDR3 size: 15 residues. Deletions cut 2 bases from V and 13 bases from J, with 20 bases between. The CDR3: CASSQSPDGRNGLFF. The CDR3 DNA reads TGTGCCAGCAGCCAATCTCCGGACGGACGAAATGGACTGTTTTTT.

CDR3 sequence (DNA): TGTGCCAGCAGTTATCTCGGACAGGGATACGAGCAGTACTTC. Its protein is CASSYLGQGYEQYF. The V call is TRBV27, the J call TRBJ2-7, with 8 bases lining up with TRBD1. With 4 bases clipped from V and 4 bases from J, the junction kept 6 bases outside the gene matches. This CDR3 has 14 amino acids. Germline V gene sequence: CDR1 MNHEY, CDR2 SMNVEV (reference sequence).

V usage is TRBV24-1 and J usage is TRBJ2-3, with TRBD2 matching 10 bases. Trimming took 3 bases from V and 7 from J; bases not matched to a gene: 12. CDR1 and CDR2 from the germline V gene are KGHDR and SFDVKD. The CDR3 length is 17 residues. The CDR3 nucleotides are TGTGCCACCAGTGATGTTTGGGAGCGGGGGGGCCGGAATACGCAGTATTTT. As protein: CATSDVWERGGRNTQYF.

V and J are TRBV7-2 and TRBJ1-2; 10 nucleotides match TRBD1. The V gene's germline CDR1 is SGHTA and CDR2 FQGNSA. V dropped 4 bases and J dropped 6; count of bases not matched to a gene: 5. This CDR3 contains 14 residues. CDR3 sequence reads: CASSSPGQGNGYTF. The CDR3 coding sequence is TGTGCCAGCAGCTCACCGGGACAGGGGAATGGCTACACCTTC.

The CDR3 loop reads CASSQGWATNEKLFF. In DNA, the CDR3 is TGTGCCAGCAGCCAAGGGTGGGCAACTAATGAAAAACTGTTTTTT. The chain links TRBV14 to TRBJ1-4, with unresolved D. CDR3 length equals 15 residues. V gave up 1 base and J gave up 0 bases, with 6 bases separating them. The germline gives CDR1 SGHDN, CDR2 FVKESK.

Details on this clone: Distinct nucleotide sequences in the sample also encode this CDR3. The rearrangement joins TRBV2 to TRBJ2-7, with 12 nucleotides matching TRBD1. V lost 6 bases and J lost 3; bases outside the gene matches: 3. CDR1 and CDR2 from the germline V gene are SNHLY and FYNNEI. The CDR3 has 14 residues. CDR3 in DNA: TGTGCCAGCAGGGGGACAGGGGGCAGCTACGAGCAGTACTTC. As protein: CASRGTGGSYEQYF.

This clone was recorded once. The V gene is TRBV7-9, the J gene TRBJ2-3; D could derive from TRBD1 or TRBD2 (5 bases each). The CDR3 length is 17 residues. V lost 5 bases, J lost 6 bases, and 24 bases lay in between. The germline V gene has CDR1 SEHNR and CDR2 FQNEAQ (reference sequence). The DNA for the CDR3 is TGTGCCAGCAGCCGACTACTCCGGGACCGGACTGGGGATACGCAGTATTTT. Translated: CASSRLLRDRTGDTQYF.

This clone was picked up one time. The chain couples TRBV24-1 to TRBJ1-1; D gene unclear. Germline V gives CDR1 KGHDR, CDR2 SFDVKD. Trimming took off 3 bases at V and 7 bases at J, with 11 bases between the two ends. The CDR3 is made up of 13 amino acids. CDR3 amino acids: CATSDPGRYEAFF. Here the CDR3 DNA reads TGTGCCACCAGTGATCCTGGACGGTATGAAGCTTTCTTT.